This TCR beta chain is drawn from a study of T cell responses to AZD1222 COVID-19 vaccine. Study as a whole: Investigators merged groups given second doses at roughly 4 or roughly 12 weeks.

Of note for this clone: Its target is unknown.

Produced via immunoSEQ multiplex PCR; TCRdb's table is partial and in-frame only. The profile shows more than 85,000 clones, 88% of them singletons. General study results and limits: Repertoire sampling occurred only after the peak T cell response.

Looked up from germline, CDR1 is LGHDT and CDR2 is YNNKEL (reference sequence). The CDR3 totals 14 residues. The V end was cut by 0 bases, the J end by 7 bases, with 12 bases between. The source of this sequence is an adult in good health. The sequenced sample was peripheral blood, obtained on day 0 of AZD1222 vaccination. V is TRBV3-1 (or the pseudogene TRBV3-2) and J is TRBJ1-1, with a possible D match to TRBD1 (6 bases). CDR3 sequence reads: CASSQDRGIGEAFF. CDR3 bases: TGTGCCAGCAGCCAAGACAGGGGTATCGGTGAAGCTTTCTTT.